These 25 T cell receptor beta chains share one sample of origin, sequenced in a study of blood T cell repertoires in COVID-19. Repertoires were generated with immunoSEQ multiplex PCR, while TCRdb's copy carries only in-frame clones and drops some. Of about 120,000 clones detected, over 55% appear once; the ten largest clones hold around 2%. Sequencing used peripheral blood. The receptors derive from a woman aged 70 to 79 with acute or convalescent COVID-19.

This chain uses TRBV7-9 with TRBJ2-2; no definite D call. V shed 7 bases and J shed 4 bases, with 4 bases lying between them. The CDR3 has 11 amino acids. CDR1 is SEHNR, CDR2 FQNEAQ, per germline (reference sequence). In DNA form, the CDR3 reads TGTGCCAGCACCCGCACCGGGGAGCTGTTTTTT. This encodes CASTRTGELFF.

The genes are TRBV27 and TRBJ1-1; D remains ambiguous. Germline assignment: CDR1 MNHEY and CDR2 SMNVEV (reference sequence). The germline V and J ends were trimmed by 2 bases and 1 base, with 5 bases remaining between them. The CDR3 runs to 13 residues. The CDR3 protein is CASSLGRNTEAFF. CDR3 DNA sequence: TGTGCCAGCAGTTTAGGCAGGAACACTGAAGCTTTCTTT.

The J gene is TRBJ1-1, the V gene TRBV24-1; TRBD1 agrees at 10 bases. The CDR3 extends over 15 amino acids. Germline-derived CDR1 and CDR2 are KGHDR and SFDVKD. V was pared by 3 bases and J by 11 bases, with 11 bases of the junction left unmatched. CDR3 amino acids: CATSDPRDRGFRAFF. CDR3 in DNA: TGTGCCACCAGTGATCCTCGGGACAGGGGTTTCCGGGCTTTCTTT.

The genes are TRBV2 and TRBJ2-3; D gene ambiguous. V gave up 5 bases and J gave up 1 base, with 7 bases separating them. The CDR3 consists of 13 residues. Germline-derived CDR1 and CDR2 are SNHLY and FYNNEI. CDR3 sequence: CASSPLGTDTQYF. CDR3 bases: TGTGCCAGCAGTCCCCTTGGCACAGATACGCAGTATTTT.

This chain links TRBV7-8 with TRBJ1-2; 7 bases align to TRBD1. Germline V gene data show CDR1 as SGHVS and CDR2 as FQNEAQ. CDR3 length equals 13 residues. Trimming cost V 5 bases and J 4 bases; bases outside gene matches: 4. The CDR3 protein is CASSRQGLYGYTF. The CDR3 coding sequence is TGTGCCAGCAGCCGACAGGGCCTCTATGGCTACACCTTC.

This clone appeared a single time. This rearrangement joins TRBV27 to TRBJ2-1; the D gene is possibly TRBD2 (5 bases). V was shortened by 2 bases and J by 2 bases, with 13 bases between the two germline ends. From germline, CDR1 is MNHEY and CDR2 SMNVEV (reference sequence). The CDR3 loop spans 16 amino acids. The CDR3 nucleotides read TGTGCCAGCAGTTTAGCTAGCAGTGGTACCTACAATGAGCAGTTCTTC. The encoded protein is CASSLASSGTYNEQFF.

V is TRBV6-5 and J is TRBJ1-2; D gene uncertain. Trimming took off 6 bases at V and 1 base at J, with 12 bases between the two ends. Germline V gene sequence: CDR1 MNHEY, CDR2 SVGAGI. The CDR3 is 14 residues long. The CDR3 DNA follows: TGTGCCAGCAGAATCACCGGGGTTAACTATGGCTACACCTTC. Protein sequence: CASRITGVNYGYTF.

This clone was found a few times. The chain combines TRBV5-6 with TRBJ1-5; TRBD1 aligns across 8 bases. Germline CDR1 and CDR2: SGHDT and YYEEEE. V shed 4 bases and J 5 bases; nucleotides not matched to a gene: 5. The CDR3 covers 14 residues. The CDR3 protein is CASSAWTGHQPQHF. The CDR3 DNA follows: TGTGCCAGCAGCGCGTGGACAGGGCATCAGCCCCAGCATTTT.

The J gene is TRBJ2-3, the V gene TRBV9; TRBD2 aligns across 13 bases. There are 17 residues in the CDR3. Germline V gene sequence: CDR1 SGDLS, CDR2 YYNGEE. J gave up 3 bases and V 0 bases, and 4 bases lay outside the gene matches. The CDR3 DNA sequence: TGTGCCAGCAGCGTAGCCCAGACTAGCGGGAGGACAGATACGCAGTATTTT. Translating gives CASSVAQTSGRTDTQYF.

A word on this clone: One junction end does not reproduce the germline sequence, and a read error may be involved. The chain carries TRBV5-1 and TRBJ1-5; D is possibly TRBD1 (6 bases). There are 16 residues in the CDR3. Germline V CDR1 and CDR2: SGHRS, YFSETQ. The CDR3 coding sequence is TGCGCCGGCAGCTTGGGAACTGGGGGCGCATCTCAGCCCCAGCATTTT. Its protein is CAGSLGTGGASQPQHF.

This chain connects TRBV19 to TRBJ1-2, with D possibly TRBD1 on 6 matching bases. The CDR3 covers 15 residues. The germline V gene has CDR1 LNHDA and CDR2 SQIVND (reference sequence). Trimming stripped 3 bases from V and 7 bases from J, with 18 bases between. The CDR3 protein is CASSMGLQGLLGYTF. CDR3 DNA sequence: TGTGCCAGTAGTATGGGGCTACAGGGCCTGCTTGGCTACACCTTC.

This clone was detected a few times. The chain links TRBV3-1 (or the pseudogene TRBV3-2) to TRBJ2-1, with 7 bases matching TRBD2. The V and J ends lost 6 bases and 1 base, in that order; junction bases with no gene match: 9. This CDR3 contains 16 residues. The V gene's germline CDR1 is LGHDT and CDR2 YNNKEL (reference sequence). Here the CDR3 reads CASSPGAGESYNEQFF. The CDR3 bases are TGTGCCAGCAGTCCCGGGGCGGGGGAGTCCTACAATGAGCAGTTCTTC.

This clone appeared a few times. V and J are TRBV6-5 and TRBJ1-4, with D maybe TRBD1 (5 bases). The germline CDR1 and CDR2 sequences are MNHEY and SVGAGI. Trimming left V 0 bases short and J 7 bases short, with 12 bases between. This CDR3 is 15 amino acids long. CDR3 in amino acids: CASSYSWGVGEKLFF. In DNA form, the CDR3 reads TGTGCCAGCAGTTACTCGTGGGGGGTGGGTGAAAAACTGTTTTTT.

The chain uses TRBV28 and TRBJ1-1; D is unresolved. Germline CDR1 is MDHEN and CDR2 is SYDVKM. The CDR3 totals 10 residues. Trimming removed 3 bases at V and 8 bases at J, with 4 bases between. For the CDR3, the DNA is TGTGCCAGCAGTTTGAGAGAAGCTTTCTTT. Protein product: CASSLREAFF. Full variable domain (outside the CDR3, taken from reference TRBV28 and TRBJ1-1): DVKVTQSSRYLVKRTGEKVFLECVQDMDHENMFWYRQDPGLGLRLIYFSYDVKMKEKGDIPEGYSVSREKKERFSLILESASTNQTSMYLCASSLREAFFGQGTRLTVV.

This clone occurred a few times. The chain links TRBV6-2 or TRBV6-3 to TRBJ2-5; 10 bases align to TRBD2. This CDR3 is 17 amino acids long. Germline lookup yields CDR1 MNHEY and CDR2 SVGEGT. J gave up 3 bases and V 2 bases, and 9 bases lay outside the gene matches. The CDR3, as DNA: TGTGCCAGCAGTTACAGCGGGACAAGCGGGGGGGAAGAGACCCAGTACTTC. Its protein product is CASSYSGTSGGEETQYF.

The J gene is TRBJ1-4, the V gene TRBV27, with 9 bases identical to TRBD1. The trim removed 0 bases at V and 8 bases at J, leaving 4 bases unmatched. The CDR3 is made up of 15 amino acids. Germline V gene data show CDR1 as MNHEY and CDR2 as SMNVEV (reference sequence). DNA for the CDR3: TGTGCCAGCAGTTTATCCGGGACAGGGAGAGAAAAACTGTTTTTT. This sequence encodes CASSLSGTGREKLFF.

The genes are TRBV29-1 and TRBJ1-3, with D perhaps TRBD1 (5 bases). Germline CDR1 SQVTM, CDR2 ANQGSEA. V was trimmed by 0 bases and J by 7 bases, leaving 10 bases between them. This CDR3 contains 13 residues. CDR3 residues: CSVEDRVGNTIYF. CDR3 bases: TGCAGCGTTGAAGACAGGGTGGGGAACACCATATATTTT.

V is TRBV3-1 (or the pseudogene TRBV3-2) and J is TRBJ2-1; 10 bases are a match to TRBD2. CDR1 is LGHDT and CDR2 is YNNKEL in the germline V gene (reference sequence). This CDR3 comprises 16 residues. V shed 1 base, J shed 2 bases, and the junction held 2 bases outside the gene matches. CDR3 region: CASSQGSGGAYNEQFF. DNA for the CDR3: TGTGCCAGCAGCCAAGGAAGCGGGGGGGCCTACAATGAGCAGTTCTTC.

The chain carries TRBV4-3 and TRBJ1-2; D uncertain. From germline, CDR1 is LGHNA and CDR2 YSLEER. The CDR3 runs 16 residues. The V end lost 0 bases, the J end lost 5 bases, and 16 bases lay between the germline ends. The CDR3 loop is CASSQDFGASWYGYTF. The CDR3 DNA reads TGCGCCAGCAGCCAAGATTTTGGAGCTTCCTGGTATGGCTACACCTTC.

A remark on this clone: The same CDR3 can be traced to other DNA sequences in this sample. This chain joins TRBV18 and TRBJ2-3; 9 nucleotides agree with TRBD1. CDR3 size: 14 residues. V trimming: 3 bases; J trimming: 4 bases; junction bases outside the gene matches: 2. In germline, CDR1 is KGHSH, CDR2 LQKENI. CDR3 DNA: TGTGCCAGCTCACCGGGACAGGGATCAGATACGCAGTATTTT. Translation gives CASSPGQGSDTQYF. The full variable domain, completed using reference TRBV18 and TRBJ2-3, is NAGVMQNPRHLVRRRGQEARLRCSPMKGHSHVYWYRQLPEEGLKFMVYLQKENIIDESGMPKERFSAEFPKEGPSILRIQQVVRGDSAAYFCASSPGQGSDTQYFGPGTRLTVL.

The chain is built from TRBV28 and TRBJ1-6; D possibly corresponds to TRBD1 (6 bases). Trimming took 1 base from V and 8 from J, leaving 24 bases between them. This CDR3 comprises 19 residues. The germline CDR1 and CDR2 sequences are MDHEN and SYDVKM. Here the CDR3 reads CASSLSQGLGTLGDSPLHF. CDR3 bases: TGTGCCAGCAGTTTATCTCAGGGGTTGGGTACATTGGGAGATTCACCCCTCCACTTT.

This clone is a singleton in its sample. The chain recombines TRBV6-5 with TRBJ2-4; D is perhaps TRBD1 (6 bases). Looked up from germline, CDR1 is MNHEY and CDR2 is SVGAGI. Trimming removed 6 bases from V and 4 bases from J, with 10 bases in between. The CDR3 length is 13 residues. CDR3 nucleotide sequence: TGTGCCAGCAGGGCAGGACAGAAAAACATTCAGTACTTC. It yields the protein CASRAGQKNIQYF.

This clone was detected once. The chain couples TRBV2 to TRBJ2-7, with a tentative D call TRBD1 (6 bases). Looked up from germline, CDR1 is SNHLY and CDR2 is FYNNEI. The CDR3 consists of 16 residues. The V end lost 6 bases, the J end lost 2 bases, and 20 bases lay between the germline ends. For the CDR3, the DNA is TGTGCCAGCAGCCGACAGGATAGGAGCCTAACCTACGAGCAGTACTTC. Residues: CASSRQDRSLTYEQYF.

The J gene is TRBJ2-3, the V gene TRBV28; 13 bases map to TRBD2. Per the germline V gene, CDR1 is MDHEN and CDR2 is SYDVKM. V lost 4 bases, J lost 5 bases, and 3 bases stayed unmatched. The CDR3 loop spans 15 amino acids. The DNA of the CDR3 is TGTGCCAGCAGTTCACTAGCGGGAGGGGTAGATACGCAGTATTTT. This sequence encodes CASSSLAGGVDTQYF.

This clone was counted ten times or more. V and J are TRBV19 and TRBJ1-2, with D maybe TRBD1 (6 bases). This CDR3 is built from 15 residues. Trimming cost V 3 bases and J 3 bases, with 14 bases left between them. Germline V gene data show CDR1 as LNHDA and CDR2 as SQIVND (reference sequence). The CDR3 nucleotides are TGTGCCAGTAGTATGGGCCCAGGGGCGTACTATGGCTACACCTTC. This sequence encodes CASSMGPGAYYGYTF. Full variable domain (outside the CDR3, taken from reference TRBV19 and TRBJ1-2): DGGITQSPKYLFRKEGQNVTLSCEQNLNHDAMYWYRQDPGQGLRLIYYSQIVNDFQKGDIAEGYSVSREKKESFPLTVTSAQKNPTAFYLCASSMGPGAYYGYTFGSGTRLTVV.